This T cell receptor (beta chain) is from a study of Tregs in tolerant kidney transplant recipients. Clones were sequenced by immunoSEQ multiplex PCR, and TCRdb holds only the in-frame ones, with some missing. The table has fewer than 150,000 clones, about 90% seen once. CD4+CD25+CD127- Tregs, CD4+CD25- non-Tregs, CD4 and CD8 cells were sorted. The CDR3 is 15 amino acids. CDR1 and CDR2 from the germline V gene are SGHRS and YFSETQ. V dropped 0 bases and J dropped 7; count of bases not matched to a gene: 6. Whole-study results and caveats: Findings come from small patient numbers and require larger validation.

Turning to this clone: Its specificity is unknown.

The V call is TRBV5-1, the J call TRBJ2-7; the match to TRBD1 covers 11 bases. The source is a human donor in good health. Sequencing input: CD4+ T cells from blood. The CDR3 sequence is CASSLAGQGAGEQYF. The DNA of the CDR3 is TGCGCCAGCAGCTTGGCCGGACAGGGGGCCGGGGAGCAGTACTTC.